The entry below gives a single T cell receptor (beta chain) sequence along with its context. This entry is derived from a study of blood T cell repertoires in COVID-19. The CDR3 sequence is 13 residues long. The V segment lost 4 bases and the J segment 2 bases; nucleotides outside the gene matches: 1. Germline V CDR1 and CDR2: LNHDA, SQIVND (reference sequence). Per the study methods: Scientists estimated how many nucleated cells there were by amplifying reference gene primers. Some clones are missing from TCRdb's copy, which holds only in-frame ones; the method was immunoSEQ multiplex PCR. That table is the source of V, J and clone size, and D and trimming were worked out from the DNA. This sample carries under 100,000 clones, 70% to 90% of them seen once, and the ten largest clones take under 3.5%.

The chain combines TRBV19 with TRBJ1-2; 7 nucleotides line up with TRBD1. This receptor was obtained from a man between 50 and 59 years old with acute or convalescent COVID-19. Sequenced material: peripheral blood. Here the CDR3 DNA reads TGTGCCAGTAGTACAGGGGGGAACTATGGCTACACCTTC. Translating gives CASSTGGNYGYTF.